The sequence of this T cell receptor beta chain was determined in a study of OX40 agonist ivuxolimab in advanced cancers. Only in-frame clones appear in the TCRdb table, and some are missing; sequencing was by immunoSEQ multiplex PCR. The profile shows about 72,000 clones, over 85% of them singletons. Findings of the study overall: Low normalized T-cell clonal expansion also characterized some of the nonresponders.

Comment on this clone: Its antigen remains unidentified.

The CDR3 totals 11 residues. V was clipped by 1 base and J by 8 bases, with 6 bases between them. Germline lookup yields CDR1 SGHDT and CDR2 YYEEEE. The source of this sequence is an adult with an advanced solid tumor such as melanoma, head and neck, liver or kidney cancer. The sample here was CD4+ or CD8+ T cells sorted from blood, taken in a trial of the OX40 agonist ivuxolimab. The chain employs TRBV5-6 and TRBJ1-1; no clear D. The CDR3: CASSLYREAFF. CDR3 nucleotide sequence: TGTGCCAGCAGCTTGTATAGGGAAGCTTTCTTT.